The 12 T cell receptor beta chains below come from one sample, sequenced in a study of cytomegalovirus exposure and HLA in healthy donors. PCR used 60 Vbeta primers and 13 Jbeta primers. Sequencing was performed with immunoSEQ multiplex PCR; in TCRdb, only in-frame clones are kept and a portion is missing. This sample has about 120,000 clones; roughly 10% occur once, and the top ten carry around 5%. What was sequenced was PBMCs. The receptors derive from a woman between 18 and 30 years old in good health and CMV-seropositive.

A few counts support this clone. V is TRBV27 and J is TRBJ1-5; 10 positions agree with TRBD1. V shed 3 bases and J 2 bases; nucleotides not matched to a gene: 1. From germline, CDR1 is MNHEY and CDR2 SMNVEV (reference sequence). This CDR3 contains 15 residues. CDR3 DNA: TGTGCCAGCAGTTTTGGGACAGGGGGCAATCAGCCCCAGCATTTT. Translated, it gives CASSFGTGGNQPQHF.

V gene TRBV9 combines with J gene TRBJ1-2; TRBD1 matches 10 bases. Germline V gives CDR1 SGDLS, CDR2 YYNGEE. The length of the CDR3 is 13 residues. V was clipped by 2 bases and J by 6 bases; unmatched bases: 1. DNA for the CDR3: TGTGCCAGCAGCGTTGGGACAGGGGATGGCTACACCTTC. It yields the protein CASSVGTGDGYTF.

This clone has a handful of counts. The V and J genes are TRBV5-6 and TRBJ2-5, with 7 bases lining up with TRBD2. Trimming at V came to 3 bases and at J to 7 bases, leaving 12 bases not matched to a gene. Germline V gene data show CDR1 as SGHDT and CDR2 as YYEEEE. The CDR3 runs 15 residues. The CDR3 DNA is TGTGCCAGCAGCTGGGGTTGGGGGGGGTCGGGGACCCAGTACTTC. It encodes CASSWGWGGSGTQYF.

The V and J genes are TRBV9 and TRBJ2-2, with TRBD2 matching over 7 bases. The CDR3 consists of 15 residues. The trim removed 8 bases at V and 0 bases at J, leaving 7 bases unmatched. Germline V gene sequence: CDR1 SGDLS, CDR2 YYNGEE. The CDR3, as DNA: TGTGCCAGTAGCCCGGCGGGAGCGAACACCGGGGAGCTGTTTTTT. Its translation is CASSPAGANTGELFF.

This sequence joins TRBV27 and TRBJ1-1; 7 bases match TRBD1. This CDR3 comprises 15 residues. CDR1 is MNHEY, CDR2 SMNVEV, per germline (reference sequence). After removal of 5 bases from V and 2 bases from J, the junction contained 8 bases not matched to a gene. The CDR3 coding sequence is TGTGCCAGCAGTCCTCTGGGACAGATCAACACTGAAGCTTTCTTT. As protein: CASSPLGQINTEAFF.

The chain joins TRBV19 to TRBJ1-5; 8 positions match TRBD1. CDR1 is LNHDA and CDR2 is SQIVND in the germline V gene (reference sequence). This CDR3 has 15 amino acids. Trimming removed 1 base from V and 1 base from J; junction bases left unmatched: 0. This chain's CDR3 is CASSIGQGSNQPQHF. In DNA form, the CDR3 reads TGTGCCAGTAGTATAGGACAGGGGAGCAATCAGCCCCAGCATTTT.

In nucleotides, the CDR3 is TGCGCCAGCAGCCTGGGGACAGGGAGTATCTACGAGCAGTACTTC. Protein sequence: CASSLGTGSIYEQYF. V and J are TRBV5-1 and TRBJ2-7, with 9 positions matching TRBD1. V dropped 4 bases and J dropped 3; count of bases not matched to a gene: 8. This CDR3 spans 15 amino acids. Germline loops: CDR1 SGHRS, CDR2 YFSETQ.

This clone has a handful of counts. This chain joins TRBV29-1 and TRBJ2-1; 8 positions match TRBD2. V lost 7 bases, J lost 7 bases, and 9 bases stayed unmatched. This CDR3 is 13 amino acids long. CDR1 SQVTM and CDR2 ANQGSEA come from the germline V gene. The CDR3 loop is CSGEREIRNEQFF. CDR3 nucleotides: TGCAGCGGCGAGCGGGAGATAAGGAATGAGCAGTTCTTC.

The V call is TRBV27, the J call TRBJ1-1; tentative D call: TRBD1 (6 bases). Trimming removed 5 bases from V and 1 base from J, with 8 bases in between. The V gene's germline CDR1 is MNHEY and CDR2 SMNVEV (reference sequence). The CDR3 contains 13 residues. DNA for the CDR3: TGTGCCAGCAGTAGAGGGGGGAACACTGAAGCTTTCTTT. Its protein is CASSRGGNTEAFF.

The CDR3 here is CASSPVGGQETQYF. CDR3 bases: TGTGCCAGCAGCCCTGTGGGGGGTCAAGAGACCCAGTACTTC. The V and J genes are TRBV7-9 and TRBJ2-5; a possible D gene is TRBD2 (6 bases). Looked up from germline, CDR1 is SEHNR and CDR2 is FQNEAQ (reference sequence). The CDR3 runs 14 residues. V was trimmed by 5 bases and J by 2 bases, leaving 12 bases between them. The variable domain in full, completed from reference TRBV7-9 and TRBJ2-5, reads DTGVSQNPRHKITKRGQNVTFRCDPISEHNRLYWYRQTLGQGPEFLTYFQNEAQLEKSRLLSDRFSAERPKGSFSTLEIQRTEQGDSAMYLCASSPVGGQETQYFGPGTRLLVL.

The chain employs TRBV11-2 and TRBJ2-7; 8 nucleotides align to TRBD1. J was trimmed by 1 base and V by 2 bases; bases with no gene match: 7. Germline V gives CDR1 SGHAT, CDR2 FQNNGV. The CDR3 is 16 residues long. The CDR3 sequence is CASSLTPGQASYEQYF. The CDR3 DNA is TGTGCCAGCAGCTTAACTCCGGGACAGGCATCCTACGAGCAGTACTTC.

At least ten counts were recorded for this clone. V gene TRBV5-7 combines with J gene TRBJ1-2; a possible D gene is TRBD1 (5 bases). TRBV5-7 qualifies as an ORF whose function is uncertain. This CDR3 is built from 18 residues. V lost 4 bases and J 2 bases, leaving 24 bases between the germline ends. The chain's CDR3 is CASSLRIPWTLRNYGYTF. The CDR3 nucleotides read TGTGCCAGCAGCCTTCGTATTCCTTGGACATTGAGAAACTATGGCTACACCTTC.